A selection of T cell receptor beta chains follows, all from one sample in a study of CD8+ T cells in alopecia areata. Data came from immunoSEQ multiplex PCR; TCRdb stores just in-frame clones and leaves some out. The sample lists over 90,000 clones, 80% to 90% occurring once. Source: CD8+ T cells sorted from blood, taken at roughly week 30, from a patient treated with tofacitinib. Every receptor here comes from a human donor with alopecia areata. Both conserved end residues are part of each CDR3. A D gene is named only where the DNA matches it firmly. A row's size may be missing; if present it is once, few, many or a size class.

d_call	j_call	clone_size	v_call	cdr3_aa	cdr3_nt
.	TRBJ1-1	.	TRBV6-5	CASSYTAGASSTEAFF	TGTGCCAGCAGTTACACCGCAGGGGCATCGTCCACTGAAGCTTTCTTT
.	TRBJ1-2	.	TRBV5-1	CASSFSQDRGDGYTF	TGCGCCAGCAGCTTTTCTCAGGACCGGGGAGATGGCTACACCTTC
TRBD1	TRBJ1-1	.	TRBV5-4	CANGQGLEAFF	TGTGCCAACGGACAGGGCCTTGAAGCTTTCTTT
.	TRBJ2-7	.	TRBV29-1	CSVELGDPYEQYF	TGCAGCGTTGAGTTGGGAGATCCCTACGAGCAGTACTTC
.	TRBJ2-7	.	TRBV29-1	CSVEAPNRANEQYF	TGCAGCGTTGAAGCCCCGAACAGGGCCAACGAGCAGTACTTC
.	TRBJ2-3	.	TRBV4-1	CASSQDRGRYTDTQYF	TGCGCCAGCAGCCAAGATAGAGGCAGATACACAGATACGCAGTATTTT
TRBD2	TRBJ2-7	.	TRBV5-1	CASSFTQRELDEQYF	TGCGCCAGCAGCTTTACCCAGCGGGAGCTAGACGAGCAGTACTTC
.	TRBJ2-7	.	TRBV29-1	CSVGAPNTYEQYF	TGCAGCGTTGGAGCGCCAAATACCTACGAGCAGTACTTC
TRBD1	TRBJ2-6	.	TRBV30	CAWSESGTAISGANVLTF	TGTGCCTGGAGCGAATCCGGGACAGCCATCTCTGGGGCCAACGTCCTGACTTTC
.	TRBJ1-3	.	TRBV7-9	CASTLDSLAGNTIYF	TGTGCCAGCACCCTAGACAGCCTAGCTGGAAACACCATATATTTT
.	TRBJ2-2	.	TRBV7-7	CASLRKPTGELFF	TGTGCTAGCCTACGTAAACCCACCGGGGAGCTGTTTTTT
.	TRBJ2-5	.	TRBV5-5	CASSAGQLPGETQYF	TGTGCCAGCAGCGCGGGACAGTTGCCCGGGGAGACCCAGTACTTC
.	TRBJ2-7	.	TRBV27	CAARPGTPGEQYF	TGTGCCGCGAGGCCGGGGACCCCCGGCGAGCAGTACTTC
TRBD2	TRBJ2-1	.	TRBV30	CAWSFGSGPYNEQFF	TGTGCCTGGAGTTTTGGTAGCGGGCCCTACAATGAGCAGTTCTTC
.	TRBJ2-5	.	TRBV27	CASSSNGGRETQYF	TGTGCCAGCAGTTCCAACGGGGGGCGAGAGACCCAGTACTTC
.	TRBJ1-1	.	TRBV11-2	CASSLDGLSMNTEAFF	TGTGCCAGCAGCTTAGATGGCCTCTCCATGAACACTGAAGCTTTCTTT
.	TRBJ2-3	once	TRBV6-5	CASHTTRGTQYF	TGTGCCAGCCACACAACTCGGGGTACGCAGTATTTT
.	TRBJ2-2	.	TRBV14	CASSQDLLATNTGELFF	TGTGCCAGCAGCCAAGATCTACTAGCAACGAACACCGGGGAGCTGTTTTTT
TRBD1	TRBJ2-1	once	TRBV6-1	CASSGWDSHNEQFF	TGTGCCAGCAGTGGGTGGGACAGTCACAATGAGCAGTTCTTC
.	TRBJ2-7	.	TRBV29-1	CSVVAAVEQYF	TGCAGCGTTGTTGCTGCCGTCGAGCAGTACTTC
.	TRBJ2-7	few	TRBV9	CASSRDTNYEQYF	TGTGCCAGCAGCCGGGACACGAACTACGAGCAGTACTTC
TRBD2	TRBJ2-7	few	TRBV29-1	CSVEDGTSGSSYEQYF	TGCAGCGTTGAAGATGGCACTAGCGGGTCCTCCTACGAGCAGTACTTC
.	TRBJ2-5	few	TRBV7-9	CATQETQYF	TGTGCCACACAAGAGACCCAGTACTTC
.	TRBJ2-7	once	TRBV5-6	CASSLGAPEIAYEQYF	TGTGCCAGCAGCTTGGGTGCTCCAGAAATAGCCTACGAGCAGTACTTC
.	TRBJ1-2	.	TRBV29-1	CSVGARDTTYYGYTF	TGCAGCGTTGGAGCCAGAGACACAACTTACTATGGCTACACCTTC
TRBD2	TRBJ2-3	.	TRBV4-1	CASSQAGVGLAGDTQYF	TGCGCCAGCAGCCAAGCGGGAGTAGGACTAGCTGGAGATACGCAGTATTTT
.	TRBJ1-1	.	TRBV14	CASSPQTGRDWSREAFF	TGTGCCAGCAGCCCTCAGACTGGGAGGGATTGGTCGCGGGAAGCTTTCTTT
.	TRBJ2-7	.	TRBV7-6	CASSLSKGRSSYEQYF	TGTGCCAGCAGCTTAAGTAAGGGCCGATCGTCCTACGAGCAGTACTTC
.	TRBJ1-5	.	TRBV19	CASSYGLGQPQHF	TGTGCCAGTAGCTACGGACTTGGTCAGCCCCAGCATTTT
.	TRBJ2-2	once	TRBV23-1	CASSREFVVCTGELFF	TGCGCCAGCAGTCGGGAGTTCGTAGTTTGCACCGGGGAGCTGTTTTTT
TRBD2	TRBJ2-7	once	TRBV11-2	CASSYSGSYYEQYF	TGTGCCAGCAGCTATAGCGGGAGCTACTACGAGCAGTACTTC
TRBD1	TRBJ2-5	.	TRBV27	CASSLTNDRVGRETQYF	TGTGCCAGCAGTTTAACTAACGACAGGGTAGGAAGGGAGACCCAGTACTTC